A selection of T cell receptor beta chains follows, all from one sample in a study of cytomegalovirus exposure and HLA in healthy donors. Clones were read by immunoSEQ multiplex PCR, and TCRdb kept only the in-frame ones, dropping some. The sample has roughly 120,000 clones, about four fifths seen once. Specimen: PBMCs. These receptor sequences come from a man aged 25-45 years in good health and CMV-seronegative. The CDR3 runs from the conserved cysteine through the conserved F or W. Each record gives: D gene, clone size, CDR3 length, V gene, J gene, CDR3 DNA, CDR3 protein. The D gene is left open where the match is weak. Clone size is given for some rows only: seen once, a few or many times, or a class if the clone is expanded.

-	-	13	TRBV2	TRBJ2-7	TGTGCCAGCAGTGAATACAGGTCCTACGAGCAGTACTTC	CASSEYRSYEQYF
-	-	13	TRBV6-4	TRBJ1-4	TGTGCCAGCAGTGCCCAGGGCGGCGAAAAACTGTTTTTT	CASSAQGGEKLFF
TRBD1	-	13	TRBV9	TRBJ1-2	TGTGCCAGCAGGACAGGGGGCGGGGAAGGCTACACCTTC	CASRTGGGEGYTF
-	-	14	TRBV2	TRBJ2-1	TGTGCCACGCACCGGGACAACAGCTACAATGAGCAGTTCTTC	CATHRDNSYNEQFF
-	few	13	TRBV28	TRBJ1-2	TGTGCCAGTTCGGAGGGCCCGCACTATGGCTACACCTTC	CASSEGPHYGYTF
TRBD1	-	12	TRBV5-1	TRBJ1-1	TGCGCCAGCAGTGGGGACAGGGGTGAAGCTTTCTTT	CASSGDRGEAFF
-	-	15	TRBV10-3	TRBJ1-4	TGTGCCATCGGTGGGGGCGACTCAACTAATGAAAAACTGTTTTTT	CAIGGGDSTNEKLFF
-	-	15	TRBV5-1	TRBJ1-3	TGCGCCAGCAGCAGGAGTCTAGACTCTGGAAACACCATATATTTT	CASSRSLDSGNTIYF
TRBD2	-	15	TRBV28	TRBJ2-1	TGTGCCAGTCGGAGGGGACTAGCCTCGTCCAATGAGCAGTTCTTC	CASRRGLASSNEQFF
-	-	12	TRBV2	TRBJ1-2	TGTGCCAGCAGTGCCTTGCAGGGTGGCTACACCTTC	CASSALQGGYTF
TRBD2	-	16	TRBV11-3	TRBJ2-7	TGTGCCAGCAGCTTAGGGACAAGCGGGGGGAACTACGAGCAGTACTTC	CASSLGTSGGNYEQYF
TRBD1	once	14	TRBV29-1	TRBJ1-2	TGCAGCGTTGAAAGGGACAGGATGCGCTATGGCTACACCTTC	CSVERDRMRYGYTF
-	-	14	TRBV11-2	TRBJ2-1	TGTGCCAGCAGCTTCCCGGGGGACTACAATGAGCAGTTCTTC	CASSFPGDYNEQFF
-	-	14	TRBV7-5	TRBJ2-7	TGTGCCAGAAGCTTTGGCCGGACAGGGGTCGAGCAGTACTTC	CARSFGRTGVEQYF
TRBD2	-	15	TRBV7-2	TRBJ2-3	TGTGCCAGCAGCTTAGCTGGCCAGGGAGGGGATACGCAGTATTTT	CASSLAGQGGDTQYF
-	-	15	TRBV9	TRBJ2-7	TGTGCCAGCAGCGTAGGTGGAGCGAAGACCTACGAGCAGTACTTC	CASSVGGAKTYEQYF
TRBD2	once	16	TRBV5-5	TRBJ2-7	TGTGCCAGCAGCTTGGGGGAGGGAGGGCCAAGCTACGAGCAGTACTTC	CASSLGEGGPSYEQYF
-	-	15	TRBV5-1	TRBJ2-1	TGCGCCAGCAGCGAACTACGCTACTCCTACAATGAGCAGTTCTTC	CASSELRYSYNEQFF
TRBD2	-	14	TRBV4-3	TRBJ2-7	TGCGCCAGCAGCCTAGACGGGACTACCTACGAGCAGTACTTC	CASSLDGTTYEQYF
-	-	16	TRBV21-1	TRBJ2-3	TGTGCCAGCAGCAAAGACGCCAGGGGAATTGCAGATACGCAGTATTTT	CASSKDARGIADTQYF
TRBD2	-	14	TRBV9	TRBJ2-5	TGTGCCAGCAGCCCCTCCGGGGGGGAAGAGACCCAGTACTTC	CASSPSGGEETQYF
-	few	14	TRBV9	TRBJ2-1	TGTGCCAGCAGCGTCACAGGCTCTTACAATGAGCAGTTCTTC	CASSVTGSYNEQFF
TRBD1	once	15	TRBV9	TRBJ1-2	TGTGCCAGCAGCGGGCCCCGGGACAGGGAGAATGGCTACACCTTC	CASSGPRDRENGYTF
-	-	14	TRBV28	TRBJ1-2	TGTGCCAGCATTAGGTTCGGAGCTAACTATGGCTACACCTTC	CASIRFGANYGYTF
-	few	13	TRBV5-6	TRBJ1-3	TGTGCCAGCAGCTTGACAGCTGGAAACACCATATATTTT	CASSLTAGNTIYF
-	-	15	TRBV9	TRBJ2-3	TGTGCCAGCAGCGAAAACCCTAGCGGCACAGATACGCAGTATTTT	CASSENPSGTDTQYF
TRBD2	-	15	TRBV6-5	TRBJ2-3	TGTGCCAGCAGCGTAGGCGGGAGGCCGAAGGATACGCAGTATTTT	CASSVGGRPKDTQYF
-	once	18	TRBV2	TRBJ1-4	TGTGCCAGCAGCGAGCCCAGGGTGCAGAGATCTACTAATGAAAAACTGTTTTTT	CASSEPRVQRSTNEKLFF
TRBD2	-	18	TRBV5-4	TRBJ2-5	TGTGCCAGCAGCCAAAGACTAGCGGGGGCCCGTCTTCAAGAGACCCAGTACTTC	CASSQRLAGARLQETQYF
TRBD1	-	13	TRBV6-5	TRBJ1-2	TGTGCCAGCACCCCACGAGGGGGCAGGGGCTACACCTTC	CASTPRGGRGYTF
-	-	15	TRBV7-2	TRBJ1-2	TGTGCCAGCAGCTCAGCCCAGGGGTTAAACTATGGCTACACCTTC	CASSSAQGLNYGYTF
-	-	14	TRBV18	TRBJ1-1	TGTGCCAGCTCACCACTGGCACGGAACACTGAAGCTTTCTTT	CASSPLARNTEAFF
TRBD1	few	14	TRBV27	TRBJ2-7	TGTGCCAGCAGTTTATCTGGGACAGGCTACGAGCAGTACTTC	CASSLSGTGYEQYF
-	-	13	TRBV19	TRBJ2-3	TGTGCCAGTAGCACGGGACTCAGAGATACGCAGTATTTT	CASSTGLRDTQYF
TRBD2	-	17	TRBV7-3	TRBJ2-3	TGTGCCAGCAGCTTAACGTTCGTAGCGGGAGGAAGAGATACGCAGTATTTT	CASSLTFVAGGRDTQYF
-	once	16	TRBV14	TRBJ1-4	TGTGCCAGCAGCCTATACAAGGGAGCTACTAATGAAAAACTGTTTTTT	CASSLYKGATNEKLFF
-	-	15	TRBV5-6	TRBJ2-4	TGTGCCAGCAGCCACAACAGCTTAGCCAAAAACATTCAGTACTTC	CASSHNSLAKNIQYF
TRBD1	-	14	TRBV18	TRBJ1-5	TGTGCCAGCTCAAGACAGGGTGACAATCAGCCCCAGCATTTT	CASSRQGDNQPQHF
-	-	16	TRBV29-1	TRBJ2-7	TGCAGCGTTGCGGCAGGGCCCCTTTTCATGCCCTACGAGCAGTACTTC	CSVAAGPLFMPYEQYF
-	-	11	TRBV7-9	TRBJ1-1	TGTGCCAGCAGCTTAGGGGGAGATGCTTTCTTT	CASSLGGDAFF
-	-	14	TRBV18	TRBJ1-1	TGTGCCAGCTCACATGGACAGATAAACACTGAAGCTTTCTTT	CASSHGQINTEAFF
-	-	12	TRBV27	TRBJ2-7	TGTGCCAGCAAACGGGGTTTCTACGAGCAGTACTTC	CASKRGFYEQYF
-	-	10	TRBV20-1	TRBJ2-3	TGCAGTGCGAGGTGGGATACGCAGTATTTT	CSARWDTQYF
TRBD1	-	15	TRBV4-3	TRBJ1-5	TGCGCCAGCAGCCGCACCCGGGACAGGGATCAGCCCCAGCATTTT	CASSRTRDRDQPQHF
-	-	13	TRBV6-1	TRBJ2-2	TGTGCCAGCCGGCGGGGGAACACCGGGGAGCTGTTTTTT	CASRRGNTGELFF
TRBD1	-	16	TRBV4-1	TRBJ2-1	TGCGCCAGCAGCCAAGGACGACAGGGGGCCTTCAATGAGCAGTTCTTC	CASSQGRQGAFNEQFF
TRBD2	-	14	TRBV6-1	TRBJ2-7	TGTGCCAGCAGTGTTGATAGCGGGGATTTTAAGCAGTACTTC	CASSVDSGDFKQYF
-	-	16	TRBV28	TRBJ2-7	TGTGCCAGCAGTCTCTCAGGGGGGCCCCTTTCCTACGAGCAGTACTTC	CASSLSGGPLSYEQYF
TRBD2	-	14	TRBV2	TRBJ2-1	TGTGCCAGCTGTTTGCGGGGGGGCCGCGATGAGCAGTTCTTC	CASCLRGGRDEQFF
-	-	14	TRBV5-6	TRBJ2-7	TGTGCCAGCAGCTTGGACTGGAGCTCCTACGAGCAGTACTTC	CASSLDWSSYEQYF
TRBD1	-	14	TRBV7-2	TRBJ1-1	TGTGCCAGCAGAGTGACAGGGGAGAACACTGAAGCTTTCTTT	CASRVTGENTEAFF
-	few	11	TRBV5-1	TRBJ2-1	TGCGCCAGCAGCCCCGACAATGAGCAGTTCTTC	CASSPDNEQFF
TRBD1	few	14	TRBV7-2	TRBJ2-7	TGTGCCAGCAGCGCGGACAGGGGGTCCTACGAGCAGTACTTC	CASSADRGSYEQYF
-	-	14	TRBV6-6	TRBJ1-5	TGTGCCAGCAGTTACTCGCGGAGCAATCAGCCCCAGCATTTT	CASSYSRSNQPQHF
-	once	14	TRBV7-9	TRBJ1-6	TGTGCCAGCAGCTTAGCGACAGGACTCTCACCCCTCCACTTT	CASSLATGLSPLHF
TRBD2	-	14	TRBV10-3	TRBJ2-5	TGTGCCATCAGTGAACCGGGAGGGGGAGAGACCCAGTACTTC	CAISEPGGGETQYF